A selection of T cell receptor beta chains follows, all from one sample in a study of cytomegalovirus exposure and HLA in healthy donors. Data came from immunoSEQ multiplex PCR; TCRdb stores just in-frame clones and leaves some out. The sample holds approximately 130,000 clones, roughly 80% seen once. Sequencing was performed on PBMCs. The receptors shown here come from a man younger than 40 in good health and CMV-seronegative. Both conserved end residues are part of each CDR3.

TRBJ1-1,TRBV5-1,CASSLGTTLGNTEAFF
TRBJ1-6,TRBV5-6,CASSRRGRYNSPLHF
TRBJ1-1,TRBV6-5,CASSQQGMNTEAFF
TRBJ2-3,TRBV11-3,CASSLTALGGGALDTQYF
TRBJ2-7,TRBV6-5,CASSRPGQGNEQYF
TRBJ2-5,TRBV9,CASSVDGLAGLETQYF
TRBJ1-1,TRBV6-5,CASSYPGLNTEAFF
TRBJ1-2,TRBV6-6,CASRDSQIYGYTF
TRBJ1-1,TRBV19,CASSIRAGFQDTEAFF
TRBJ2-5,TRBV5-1,CASSVRTSGGKTQYF
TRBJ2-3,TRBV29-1,CSGRDRAPDTQYF
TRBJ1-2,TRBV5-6,CASSLARGNYGYTF
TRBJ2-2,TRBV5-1,CASSLESVRGGELFF
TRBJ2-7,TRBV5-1,CASSVGQANYEQYF
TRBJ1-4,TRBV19,CASTLPGQGNEKLFF
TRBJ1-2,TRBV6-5,CASSYYRGGYGYTF
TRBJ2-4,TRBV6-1,CASRGNSAGKNIQYF
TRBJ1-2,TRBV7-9,CASSRPDSDFYGYTF
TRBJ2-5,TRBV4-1,CASSQDTGGGQETQYF
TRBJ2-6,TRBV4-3,CASSQDPRAPGAGANVLTF
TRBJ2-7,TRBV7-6,CASSLVGASSYEQYF
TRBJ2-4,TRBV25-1,CASSDTLAGANIQYF
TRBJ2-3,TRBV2,CASSEVGTIQTSTDTQYF
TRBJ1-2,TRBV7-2,CASSSGQGTNYGYTF
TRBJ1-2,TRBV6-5,CASSSSGQGYGYTF
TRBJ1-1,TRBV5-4,CASSLAGRRNTEAFF
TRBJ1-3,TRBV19,CASSTGSAGNTIYF
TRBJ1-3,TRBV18,CASSPQTDLGNTIYF
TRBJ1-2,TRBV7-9,CASSLSTGYGYTF
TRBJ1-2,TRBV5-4,CASSEGGGDYGYTF
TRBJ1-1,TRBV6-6,CASRSTGVSGASEAFF
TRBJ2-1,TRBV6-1,CASSLQQWAEQFF
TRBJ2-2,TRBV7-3,CASSLSGTLNTGELFF
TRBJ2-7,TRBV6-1,CASSASGQSYEQYF
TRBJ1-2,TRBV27,CASRTTGVNYGYTF
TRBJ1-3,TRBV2,CACTGGRDGNTIYF
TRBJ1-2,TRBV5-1,CASSNGQGAYGYTF
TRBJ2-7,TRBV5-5,CASSLGTAPTYEQYF
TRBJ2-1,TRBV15,CATSWAGYNEQFF
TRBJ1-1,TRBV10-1,CASSSGNEAFF
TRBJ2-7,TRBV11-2,CASSPGVGGPYEQYF
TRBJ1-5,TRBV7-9,CASSSRDTPPQHF
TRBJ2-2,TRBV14,CASRSTVLNTGELFF
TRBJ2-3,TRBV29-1,CSVVAGGRGTQYF
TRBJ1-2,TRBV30,CAWSVGQVNGYTF
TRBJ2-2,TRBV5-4,CASSLVATGELFF
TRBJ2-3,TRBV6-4,CASSDSSGMDTQYF
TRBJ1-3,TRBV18,CASSPLGGNTIYF
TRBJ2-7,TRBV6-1,CASSEVWHYEQYF
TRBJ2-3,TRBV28,CAIREGGSKDTQYF
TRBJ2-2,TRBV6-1,CASSPTSGSAGELFF
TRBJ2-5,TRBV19,CASSRGGGETQYF
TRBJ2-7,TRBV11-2,CASSSRYEQYF
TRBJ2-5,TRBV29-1,CSVLVLETQYF
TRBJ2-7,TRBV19,CASSYTTGPGYEQYF
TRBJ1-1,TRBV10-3,CAISSTGRHNEAFF